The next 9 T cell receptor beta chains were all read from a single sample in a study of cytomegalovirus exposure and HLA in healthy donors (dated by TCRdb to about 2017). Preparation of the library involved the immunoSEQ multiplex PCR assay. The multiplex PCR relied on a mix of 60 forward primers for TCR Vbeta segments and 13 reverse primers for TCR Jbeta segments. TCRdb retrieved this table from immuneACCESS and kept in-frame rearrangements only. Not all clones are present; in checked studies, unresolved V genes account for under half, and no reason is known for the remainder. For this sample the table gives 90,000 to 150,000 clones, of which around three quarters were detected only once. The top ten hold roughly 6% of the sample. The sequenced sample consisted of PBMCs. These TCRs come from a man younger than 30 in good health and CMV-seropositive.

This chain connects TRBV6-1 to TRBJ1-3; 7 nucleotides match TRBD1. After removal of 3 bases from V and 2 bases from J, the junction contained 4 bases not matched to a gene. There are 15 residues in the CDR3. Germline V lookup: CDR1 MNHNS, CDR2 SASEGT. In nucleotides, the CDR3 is TGTGCCAGCAGTGATCCCCAGGGGGCTGGAAACACCATATATTTT. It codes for CASSDPQGAGNTIYF.

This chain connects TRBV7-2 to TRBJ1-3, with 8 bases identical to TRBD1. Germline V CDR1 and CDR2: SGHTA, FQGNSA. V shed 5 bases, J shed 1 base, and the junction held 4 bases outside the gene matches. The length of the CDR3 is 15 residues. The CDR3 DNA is TGTGCCAGCAGCGGGGGACAGGTATCTGGAAACACCATATATTTT. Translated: CASSGGQVSGNTIYF.

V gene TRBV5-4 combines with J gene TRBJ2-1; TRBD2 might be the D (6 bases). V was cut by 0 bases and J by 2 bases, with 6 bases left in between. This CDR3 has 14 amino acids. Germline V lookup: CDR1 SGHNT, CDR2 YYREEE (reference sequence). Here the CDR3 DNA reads TGTGCCAGCAGCTTGGCGGGGGCCTACAATGAGCAGTTCTTC. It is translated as CASSLAGAYNEQFF.

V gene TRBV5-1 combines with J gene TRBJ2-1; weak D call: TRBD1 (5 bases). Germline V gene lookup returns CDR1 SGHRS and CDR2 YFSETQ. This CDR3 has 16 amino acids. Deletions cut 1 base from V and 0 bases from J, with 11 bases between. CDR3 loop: CASSLTGHSSYNEQFF. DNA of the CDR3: TGCGCCAGCAGCTTGACAGGCCATTCCTCCTACAATGAGCAGTTCTTC.

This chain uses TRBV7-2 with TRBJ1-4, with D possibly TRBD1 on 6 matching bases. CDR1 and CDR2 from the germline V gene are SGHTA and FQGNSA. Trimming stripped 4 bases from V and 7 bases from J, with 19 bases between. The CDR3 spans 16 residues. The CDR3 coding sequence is TGTGCCAGCAGCTCGGGGTACAGGGAGGGAGGTGAAAAACTGTTTTTT. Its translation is CASSSGYREGGEKLFF.

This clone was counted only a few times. The CDR3 sequence: CASGHDRQGPGYTF. The CDR3 region has the DNA TGTGCCAGTGGGCACGACCGACAGGGACCTGGCTACACCTTC. This chain uses TRBV6-1 with TRBJ1-2; 7 bases line up with TRBD1. The CDR3 is 14 amino acids. Unmatched junction bases numbered 14, after V lost 9 bases and J lost 7 bases. The germline V gene has CDR1 MNHNS and CDR2 SASEGT.

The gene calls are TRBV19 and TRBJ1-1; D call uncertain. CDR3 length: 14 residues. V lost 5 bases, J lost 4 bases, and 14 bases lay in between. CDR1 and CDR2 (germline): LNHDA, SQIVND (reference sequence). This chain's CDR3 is CASSELRQITEAFF. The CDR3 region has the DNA TGTGCCAGTAGTGAGCTGAGACAAATCACTGAAGCTTTCTTT. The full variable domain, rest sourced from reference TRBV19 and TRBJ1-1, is DGGITQSPKYLFRKEGQNVTLSCEQNLNHDAMYWYRQDPGQGLRLIYYSQIVNDFQKGDIAEGYSVSREKKESFPLTVTSAQKNPTAFYLCASSELRQITEAFFGQGTRLTVV.

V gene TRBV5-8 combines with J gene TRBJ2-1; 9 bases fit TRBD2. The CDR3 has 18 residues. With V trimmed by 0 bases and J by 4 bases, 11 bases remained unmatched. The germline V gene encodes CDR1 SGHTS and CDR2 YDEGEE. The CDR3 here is CASSLGPLGGGAYNEQFF. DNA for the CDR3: TGTGCCAGCAGCTTGGGGCCCCTTGGCGGGGGGGCTTACAATGAGCAGTTCTTC.

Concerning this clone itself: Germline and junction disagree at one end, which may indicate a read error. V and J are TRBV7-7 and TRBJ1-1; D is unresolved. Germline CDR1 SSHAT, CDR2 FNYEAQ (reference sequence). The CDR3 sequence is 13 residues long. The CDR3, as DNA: TGTGCTAGCAGCTTATCAGAGAACACTGAAGCTTTCTTT. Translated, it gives CASSLSENTEAFF.